This is a list of T cell receptor beta chains from one sample in a study of graft-versus-host responses after intestinal transplantation. No antigen is known for these receptors. Sequencing was performed with immunoSEQ multiplex PCR; in TCRdb, only in-frame clones are kept and a portion is missing. This table has around 77,000 clones, approximately 94% appearing once. Sequencing used unstimulated CD8+ T cells sorted from spleen or lymph node cells, obtained before intestinal transplant. All receptors derive from a human donor who received an intestinal transplant. Each CDR3 is given with its conserved first and last residue. The order of the fields is D gene, J gene, clone size, V gene, CDR3 DNA, CDR3 protein. A D gene is named only where the DNA matches it firmly. The size field is filled for only some rows; it gives once, few, many or a size class.

>.|TRBJ1-2|.|TRBV18
TGTGCCAGCTCACCGGACAGAACCCTCTATGCTGGCTACACCTTC
CASSPDRTLYAGYTF
>TRBD2|TRBJ2-1|.|TRBV15
TGTGCCACCAGCAGAGATACTAGCGGGAGAATCAATGAGCAGTTCTTC
CATSRDTSGRINEQFF
>.|TRBJ2-1|.|TRBV25-1
TGTGCCAGCAGTGAACAGGGGAGGGGTCCCTACAATGAGCAGTTCTTC
CASSEQGRGPYNEQFF
>.|TRBJ2-1|once|TRBV7-9
TGTGCCAGCAGCTTACCGGCGGGACGCCCCTCAAATGAGCAGTTCTTC
CASSLPAGRPSNEQFF
>.|TRBJ1-1|.|TRBV27
TGTGCCAGCAGTTTAGGGGGTTCCACTGAAGCTTTCTTT
CASSLGGSTEAFF
>TRBD2|TRBJ2-1|once|TRBV12-5
TGTGCTAGTGGTTCCGGACTAGTTGGTGCACATGAGCAGTTCTTC
CASGSGLVGAHEQFF
>.|TRBJ2-3|.|TRBV19
TGTGCCAGTAGTATAGTGAGTAGCGGCACAGATACGCAGTATTTT
CASSIVSSGTDTQYF
>.|TRBJ2-3|.|TRBV27
TGTGCCAGCAGGGATCTTGGGAGCGCGCAGTATTTT
CASRDLGSAQYF
>.|TRBJ1-2|.|TRBV4-1
TGCGCCAGCAGCCAAGGAACAGACCTCTATGGCTACACCTTC
CASSQGTDLYGYTF
>.|TRBJ2-5|.|TRBV5-4
TGTGCCAGCAGCATGCACCCCACCACCCAGTACTTC
CASSMHPTTQYF
>TRBD2|TRBJ2-7|.|TRBV27
TGTGCCAGCAGTTTATCCAGCGGGAGAGTTGGTGACGAGCAGTACTTC
CASSLSSGRVGDEQYF
>.|TRBJ2-5|.|TRBV2
TGTGCCAGCAGTGTAACAGGGCGAAAGCAAGAGACCCAGTACTTC
CASSVTGRKQETQYF
>TRBD1|TRBJ2-7|.|TRBV5-1
TGCGCCAGCAGCGCAACAGGGGACAAAGTCTTC
CASSATGDKVF
>.|TRBJ2-1|.|TRBV4-1
TGCGCCAGCAGCCAAGCCGGGAAAAAGCGGGCCCTCTCCTACAATGAGCAGTTCTTC
CASSQAGKKRALSYNEQFF
>.|TRBJ1-5|.|TRBV9
TGTGCCAGCAGCGTAGGTGGAACAATAGCCGACAATCAGCCCCAGCATTTT
CASSVGGTIADNQPQHF
>TRBD1|TRBJ1-5|.|TRBV19
TGTGCCAGTAGTCCAAGGACAGGTTATAGCAATCAGCCCCAGCATTTT
CASSPRTGYSNQPQHF
>.|TRBJ2-7|once|TRBV18
TGTGCCAGCTCACCAGGACGGGGCTACGAGCAGTACTTC
CASSPGRGYEQYF
>TRBD1|TRBJ1-1|.|TRBV6-5
TGTGCCAGCAGTGGACAGGGGACTGAAGCTTTCTTT
CASSGQGTEAFF
>.|TRBJ2-1|.|TRBV6-5
TGTGCCAGCAGTTACTCGAACTTAAATGAGCAGTTCTTC
CASSYSNLNEQFF
>.|TRBJ1-1|.|TRBV6-6
TGTGCCAGCAGTTACTTGACCCTGAACACTGAAGCTTTCTTT
CASSYLTLNTEAFF
>.|TRBJ2-7|.|TRBV5-1
TGCGCCAGCAGCTACTGGGGGAGACGGGGCGAGCAGTACTTC
CASSYWGRRGEQYF
>TRBD2|TRBJ2-7|.|TRBV27
TGTGCCAGCCGCACGGGGGGCTACGAGCAGTACTTC
CASRTGGYEQYF
>.|TRBJ1-2|.|TRBV11-3
TGTGCCAGCAGCTTTGCCGGGTTGGGCTACACCTTC
CASSFAGLGYTF
>TRBD1|TRBJ2-7|.|TRBV7-9
TGTGCCAGCAGCCCACAGGGGGCGCAATACGAGCAGTACTTC
CASSPQGAQYEQYF
>.|TRBJ2-4|.|TRBV23-1
TGCGCCAGCAGACCACCCCTTGGCGGTGGTCTAGCCAAAAACATTCAGTACTTC
CASRPPLGGGLAKNIQYF
>TRBD2|TRBJ2-5|.|TRBV30
TGTGCCTGGAACCCCGGGAGGGAAGAGACCCAGTACTTC
CAWNPGREETQYF
>.|TRBJ2-1|.|TRBV30
TGTGCCTGGAGTGTATTTCCCCGCTACAACAATGAGCAGTTCTTC
CAWSVFPRYNNEQFF
>.|TRBJ2-7|.|TRBV28
TGTGCCAGCAGCTCCTTGGGGACGCCCACCTACGAGCAGTACTTC
CASSSLGTPTYEQYF
>.|TRBJ1-5|.|TRBV5-4
TGTGCCAGCAGCCAAGATGTCAAGATGATCGTTAATCAGCCCCAGCATTTT
CASSQDVKMIVNQPQHF